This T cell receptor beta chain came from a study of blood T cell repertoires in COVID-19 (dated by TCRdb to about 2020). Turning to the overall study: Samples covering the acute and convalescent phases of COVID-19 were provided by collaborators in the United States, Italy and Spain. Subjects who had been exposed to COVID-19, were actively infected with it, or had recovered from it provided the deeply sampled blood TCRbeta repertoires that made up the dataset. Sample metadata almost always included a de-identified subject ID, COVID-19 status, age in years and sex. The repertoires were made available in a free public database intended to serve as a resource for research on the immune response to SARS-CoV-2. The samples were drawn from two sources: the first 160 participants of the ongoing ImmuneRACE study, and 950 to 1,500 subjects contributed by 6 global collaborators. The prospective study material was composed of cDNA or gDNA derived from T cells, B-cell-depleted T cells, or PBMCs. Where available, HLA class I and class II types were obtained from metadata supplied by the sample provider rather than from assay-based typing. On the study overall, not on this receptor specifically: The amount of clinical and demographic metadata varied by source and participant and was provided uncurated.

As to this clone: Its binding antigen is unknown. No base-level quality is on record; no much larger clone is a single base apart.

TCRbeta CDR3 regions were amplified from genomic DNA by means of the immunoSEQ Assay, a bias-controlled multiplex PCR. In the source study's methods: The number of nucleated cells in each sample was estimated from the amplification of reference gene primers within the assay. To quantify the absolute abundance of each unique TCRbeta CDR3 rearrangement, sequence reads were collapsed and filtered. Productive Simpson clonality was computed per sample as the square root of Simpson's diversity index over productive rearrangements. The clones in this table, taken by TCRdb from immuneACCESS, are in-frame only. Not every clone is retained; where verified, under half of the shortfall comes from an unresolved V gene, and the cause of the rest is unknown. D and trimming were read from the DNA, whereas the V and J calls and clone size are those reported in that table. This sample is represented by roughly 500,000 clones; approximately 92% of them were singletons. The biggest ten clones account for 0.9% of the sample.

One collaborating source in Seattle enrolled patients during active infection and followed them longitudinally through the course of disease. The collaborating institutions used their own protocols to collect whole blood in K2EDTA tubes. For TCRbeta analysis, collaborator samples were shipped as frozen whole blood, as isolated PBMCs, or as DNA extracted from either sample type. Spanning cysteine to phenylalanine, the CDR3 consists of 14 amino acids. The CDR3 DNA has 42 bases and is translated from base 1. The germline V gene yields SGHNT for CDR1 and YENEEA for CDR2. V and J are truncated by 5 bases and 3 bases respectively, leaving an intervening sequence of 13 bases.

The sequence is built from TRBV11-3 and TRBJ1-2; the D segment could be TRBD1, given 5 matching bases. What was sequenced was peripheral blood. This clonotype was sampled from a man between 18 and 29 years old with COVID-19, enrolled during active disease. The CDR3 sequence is CASSPAPGHYGYTF. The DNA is TGTGCCAGCAGCCCAGCCCCAGGGCACTATGGCTACACCTTC.